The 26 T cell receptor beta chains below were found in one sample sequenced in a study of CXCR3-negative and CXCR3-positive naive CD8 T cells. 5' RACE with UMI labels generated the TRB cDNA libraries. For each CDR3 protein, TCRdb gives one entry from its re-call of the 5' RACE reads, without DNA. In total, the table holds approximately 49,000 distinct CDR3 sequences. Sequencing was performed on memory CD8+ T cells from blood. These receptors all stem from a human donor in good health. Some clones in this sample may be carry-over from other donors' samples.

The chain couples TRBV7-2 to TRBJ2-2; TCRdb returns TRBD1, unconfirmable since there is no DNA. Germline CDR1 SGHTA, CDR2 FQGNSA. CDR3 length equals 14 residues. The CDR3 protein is CASSWRQGAGELFF. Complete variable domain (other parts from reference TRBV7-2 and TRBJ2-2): GAGVSQSPSNKVTEKGKDVELRCDPISGHTALYWYRQSLGQGLEFLIYFQGNSAPDKSGLPSDRFSAERTGGSVSTLTIQRTQQEDSAVYLCASSWRQGAGELFFGEGSRLTVL.

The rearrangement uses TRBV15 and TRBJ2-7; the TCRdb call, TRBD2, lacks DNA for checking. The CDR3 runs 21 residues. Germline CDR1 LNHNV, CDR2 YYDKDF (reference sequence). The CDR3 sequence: CATSRTGQGRLAGGLSYEQYF.

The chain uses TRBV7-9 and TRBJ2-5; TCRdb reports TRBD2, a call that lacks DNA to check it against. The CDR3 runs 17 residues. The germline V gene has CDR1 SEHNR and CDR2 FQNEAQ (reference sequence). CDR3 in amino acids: CASSLRHPRDSQETQYF.

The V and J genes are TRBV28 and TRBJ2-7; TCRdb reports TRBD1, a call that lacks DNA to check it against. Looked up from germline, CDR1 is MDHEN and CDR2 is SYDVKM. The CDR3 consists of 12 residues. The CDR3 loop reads CASSPPPGEQYF.

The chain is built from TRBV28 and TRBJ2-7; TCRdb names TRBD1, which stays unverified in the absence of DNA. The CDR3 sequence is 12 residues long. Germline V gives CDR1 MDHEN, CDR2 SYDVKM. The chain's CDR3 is CASSRDSYEQYF.

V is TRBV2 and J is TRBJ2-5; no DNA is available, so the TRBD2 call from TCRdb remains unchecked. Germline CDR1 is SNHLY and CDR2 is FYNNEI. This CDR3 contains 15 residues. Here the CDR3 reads CASIENSGGQETQYF.

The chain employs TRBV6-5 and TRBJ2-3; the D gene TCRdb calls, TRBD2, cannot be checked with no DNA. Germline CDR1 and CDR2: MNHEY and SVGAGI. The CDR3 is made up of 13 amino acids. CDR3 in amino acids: CASSYGRADTQYF.

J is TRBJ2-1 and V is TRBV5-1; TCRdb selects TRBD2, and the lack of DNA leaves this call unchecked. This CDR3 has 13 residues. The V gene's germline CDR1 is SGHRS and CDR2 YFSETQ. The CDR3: CASSPGLYNEQFF.

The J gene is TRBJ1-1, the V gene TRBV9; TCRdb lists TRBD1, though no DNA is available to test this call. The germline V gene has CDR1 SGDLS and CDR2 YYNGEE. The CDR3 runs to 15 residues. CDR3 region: CASSVSGTGATEAFF.

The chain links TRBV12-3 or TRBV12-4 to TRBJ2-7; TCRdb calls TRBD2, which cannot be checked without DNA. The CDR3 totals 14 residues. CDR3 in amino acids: CASSFGLDSYEQYF.

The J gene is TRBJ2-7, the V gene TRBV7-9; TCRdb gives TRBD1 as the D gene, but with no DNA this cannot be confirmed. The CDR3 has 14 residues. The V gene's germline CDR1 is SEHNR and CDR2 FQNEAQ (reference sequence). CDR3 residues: CASSPDRGLDEQYF.

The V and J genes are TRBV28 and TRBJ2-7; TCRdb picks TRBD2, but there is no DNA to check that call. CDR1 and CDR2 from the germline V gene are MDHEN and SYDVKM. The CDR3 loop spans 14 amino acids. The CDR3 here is CASSQRGRPYEQYF. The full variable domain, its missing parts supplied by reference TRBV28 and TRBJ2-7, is DVKVTQSSRYLVKRTGEKVFLECVQDMDHENMFWYRQDPGLGLRLIYFSYDVKMKEKGDIPEGYSVSREKKERFSLILESASTNQTSMYLCASSQRGRPYEQYFGPGTRLTVT.

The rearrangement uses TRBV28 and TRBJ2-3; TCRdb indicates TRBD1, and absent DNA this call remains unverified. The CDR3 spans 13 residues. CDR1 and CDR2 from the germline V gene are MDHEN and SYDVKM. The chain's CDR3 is CASSLLRTAAQYF.

CDR3 sequence: CASSFTPGSGGYNEQFF. The V gene is TRBV5-1, the J gene TRBJ2-1; the D gene TCRdb calls, TRBD2, cannot be checked with no DNA. The V gene's germline CDR1 is SGHRS and CDR2 YFSETQ. The CDR3 extends over 17 amino acids.

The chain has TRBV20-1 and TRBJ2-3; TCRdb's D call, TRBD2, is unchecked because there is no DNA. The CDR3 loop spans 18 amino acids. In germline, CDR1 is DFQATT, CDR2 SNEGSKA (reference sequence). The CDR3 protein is CSAREPSDGLARTDTQYF.

The CDR3 loop reads CASRSGEPSGELFF. The chain carries TRBV6-2 or TRBV6-3 and TRBJ2-2; the D call of TRBD1 rests on TCRdb alone, since no DNA is present to check it. CDR1 MNHEY and CDR2 SVGEGT come from the germline V gene. There are 14 residues in the CDR3.

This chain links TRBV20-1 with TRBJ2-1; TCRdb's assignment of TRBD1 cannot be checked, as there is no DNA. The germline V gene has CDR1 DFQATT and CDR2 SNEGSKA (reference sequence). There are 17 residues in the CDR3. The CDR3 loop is CSAGGQGAFFIYNEQFF.

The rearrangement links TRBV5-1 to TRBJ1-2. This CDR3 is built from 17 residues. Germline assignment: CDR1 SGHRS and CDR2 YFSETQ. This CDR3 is CASSSLGEEGPYYGYTF.

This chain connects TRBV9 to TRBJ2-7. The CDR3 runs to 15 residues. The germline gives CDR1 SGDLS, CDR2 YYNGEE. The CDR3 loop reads CASSVGRSTSYEQYF.

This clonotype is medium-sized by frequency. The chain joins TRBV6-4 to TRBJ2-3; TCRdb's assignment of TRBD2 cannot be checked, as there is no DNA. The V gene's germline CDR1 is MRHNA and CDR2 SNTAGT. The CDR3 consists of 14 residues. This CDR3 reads CASSGTSGTDTQYF.

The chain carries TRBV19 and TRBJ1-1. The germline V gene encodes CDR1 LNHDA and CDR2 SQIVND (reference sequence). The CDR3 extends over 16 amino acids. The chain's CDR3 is CASSDDSGGWGTEAFF.

The CDR3 region is CSVEGQGFADTQYF. The chain couples TRBV29-1 to TRBJ2-3; lacking DNA, the TRBD1 call made by TCRdb goes unchecked. CDR1 and CDR2 from the germline V gene are SQVTM and ANQGSEA. The CDR3 is made up of 14 amino acids.

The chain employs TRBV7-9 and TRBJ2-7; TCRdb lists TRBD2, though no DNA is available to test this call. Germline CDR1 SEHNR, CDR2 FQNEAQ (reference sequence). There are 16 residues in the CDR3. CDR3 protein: CASSLRGGLAGVEQYF.

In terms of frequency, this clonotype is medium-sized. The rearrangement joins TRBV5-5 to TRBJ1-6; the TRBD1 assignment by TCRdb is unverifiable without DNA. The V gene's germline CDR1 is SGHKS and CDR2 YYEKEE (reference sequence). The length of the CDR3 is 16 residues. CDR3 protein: CASSGRDNPYNSPLHF. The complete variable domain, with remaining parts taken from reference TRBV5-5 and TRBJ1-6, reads DAGVTQSPTHLIKTRGQQVTLRCSPISGHKSVSWYQQVLGQGPQFIFQYYEKEERGRGNFPDRFSARQFPNYSSELNVNALLLGDSALYLCASSGRDNPYNSPLHFGNGTRLTVT.

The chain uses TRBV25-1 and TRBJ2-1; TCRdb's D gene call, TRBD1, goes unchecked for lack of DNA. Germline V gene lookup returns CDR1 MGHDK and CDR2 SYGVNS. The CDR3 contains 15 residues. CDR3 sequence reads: CASSELEGTYNEQFF.

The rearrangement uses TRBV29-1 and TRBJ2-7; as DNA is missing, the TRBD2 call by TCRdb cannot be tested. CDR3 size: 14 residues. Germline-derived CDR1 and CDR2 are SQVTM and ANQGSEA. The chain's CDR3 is CSVEVAGSSYEQYF.